The clone carrying this T cell receptor beta chain was picked up many times. MiXCR, applied by TCRdb to the 5' RACE reads, yields one record per CDR3 protein. This table has about 50,000 distinct CDR3 sequences, 7.4% appearing once. This sample is part of a study of T cells after yellow fever vaccination. The CDR3 is 10 residues long. V was cut by 3 bases and J by 6 bases, with 1 base left in between. This clonotype was sampled from a man younger than 35 who received the YFV17D yellow fever vaccine. This sample comprised CD8+ T cells sorted from PBMCs, obtained around 15 days after the first yellow fever vaccination. The chain employs TRBV12-3 or TRBV12-4 and TRBJ2-3; no clear D. The CDR3 here is CASSFDTQYF. The DNA of the CDR3 is TGTGCCAGCAGTTTCGATACGCAGTATTTT.